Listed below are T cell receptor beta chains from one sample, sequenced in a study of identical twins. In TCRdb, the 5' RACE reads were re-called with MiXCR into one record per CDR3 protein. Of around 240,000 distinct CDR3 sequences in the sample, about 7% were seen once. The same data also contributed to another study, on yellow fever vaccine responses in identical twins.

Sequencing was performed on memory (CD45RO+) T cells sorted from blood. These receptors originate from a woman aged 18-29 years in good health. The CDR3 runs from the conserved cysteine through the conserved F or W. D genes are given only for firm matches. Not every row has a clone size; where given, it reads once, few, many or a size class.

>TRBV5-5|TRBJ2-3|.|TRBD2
CASSLYAGGLRDTQYF
TGTGCCAGCAGCTTGTACGCGGGAGGGCTGAGAGATACGCAGTATTTT
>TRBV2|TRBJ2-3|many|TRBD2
CASSERTSGNADTQYF
TGTGCCAGCAGTGAGCGTACTAGCGGGAACGCAGATACGCAGTATTTT
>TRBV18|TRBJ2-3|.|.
CASSPAGVITDTQYF
TGTGCCAGCTCACCGGCAGGGGTTATCACAGATACGCAGTATTTT
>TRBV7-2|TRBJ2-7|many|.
CASSYSQTGSPYEQYF
TGTGCCAGCAGCTACTCCCAGACAGGTTCTCCCTACGAGCAGTACTTC
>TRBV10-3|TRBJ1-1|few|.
CAISESGANTEAFF
TGTGCCATCAGTGAGTCAGGGGCGAACACTGAAGCTTTCTTT
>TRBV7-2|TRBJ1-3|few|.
CASSTDPRPLSGNTIYF
TGTGCCAGCAGCACTGATCCCCGGCCACTCTCTGGAAACACCATATATTTT
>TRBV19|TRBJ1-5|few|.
CASLQGRGQPQHF
TGTGCCAGCCTACAAGGTCGGGGTCAGCCCCAGCATTTT
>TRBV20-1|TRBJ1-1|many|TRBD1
CSARDATGLNTEAFF
TGCAGTGCTAGAGACGCGACAGGGCTGAACACTGAAGCTTTCTTT
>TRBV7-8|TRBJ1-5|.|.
CASSLERGSGGAQHF
TGTGCCAGCAGCTTAGAGCGGGGCAGCGGTGGGGCCCAGCATTTT
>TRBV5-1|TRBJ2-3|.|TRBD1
CASSLEGQGGADTQYF
TGCGCCAGCAGCTTGGAGGGACAGGGAGGGGCAGATACGCAGTATTTT
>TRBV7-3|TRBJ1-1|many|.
CASSLTENTEAFF
TGTGCCAGCAGTTTGACAGAGAACACTGAAGCTTTCTTT
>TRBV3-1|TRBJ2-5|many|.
CASSQESRAETQYF
TGTGCCAGCAGCCAAGAATCCAGGGCAGAGACCCAGTACTTC